A single sample is the source of the 32 T cell receptor beta chains below, sequenced in a study of blood T cell repertoires in COVID-19 (dated by TCRdb to about 2020). Library method: the immunoSEQ multiplex PCR assay. TCRdb's version of the immuneACCESS table is confined to in-frame rearrangements and falls short of the full clone set. An unresolved V gene accounts for under half of the shortfall where checked; the remainder is of unknown origin. For this sample the table gives under 250,000 clones, of which 85% to 90% were detected only once. The ten largest make up less than 3.5% of the sample. The specimen sequenced was peripheral blood. These TCRs come from a woman aged 55-70 years with acute or convalescent COVID-19.

This chain links TRBV29-1 with TRBJ2-2; TRBD2 agrees at 8 bases. Trimming removed 6 bases from V and 8 bases from J; junction bases left unmatched: 5. The germline gives CDR1 SQVTM, CDR2 ANQGSEA. The CDR3 is 12 amino acids. CDR3 region: CSVRLATGELFF. CDR3 DNA: TGCAGCGTCCGACTAGCGACGGGGGAGCTGTTTTTT.

The chain is built from TRBV5-4 and TRBJ2-1; 8 nucleotides align to TRBD1. Per germline, CDR1 SGHNT and CDR2 YYREEE (reference sequence). This CDR3 is 17 amino acids long. V lost 2 bases to trimming and J lost 0 bases; unmatched junction nucleotides: 7. This CDR3 reads CASSFRTGTGSYNEQFF. The CDR3 DNA reads TGTGCCAGCAGCTTCCGGACAGGGACAGGCTCCTACAATGAGCAGTTCTTC.

This chain uses TRBV6-6 with TRBJ2-3; 8 positions match TRBD2. The germline V gene encodes CDR1 MNHNY and CDR2 SVGAGI (reference sequence). Losses at the gene ends were 3 bases for V and 3 bases for J; bases not matched to a gene: 2. CDR3 length equals 14 residues. The CDR3 sequence is CASSYREGTDTQYF. CDR3 coding DNA: TGTGCCAGCAGTTATCGGGAGGGAACAGATACGCAGTATTTT.

The V and J genes are TRBV3-1 (or the pseudogene TRBV3-2) and TRBJ2-1; 8 bases align to TRBD1. The CDR3 runs to 22 residues. Germline CDR1 and CDR2: LGHDT and YNNKEL (reference sequence). V was pared by 0 bases and J by 4 bases, with 23 bases of the junction left unmatched. CDR3 sequence: CASSQEGLTGGRATRSYNEQFF. The CDR3 bases are TGTGCCAGCAGCCAAGAGGGTCTTACAGGGGGACGAGCCACCCGTTCGTACAATGAGCAGTTCTTC.

The J gene is TRBJ1-2, the V gene TRBV2; a weak D match, TRBD1 (5 bases). The V gene lost 7 bases and the J gene lost 4 bases, with 13 bases spanning the gap. This CDR3 has 13 residues. Germline CDR1 is SNHLY and CDR2 is FYNNEI. The CDR3 is CASMGGVSYGYTF. The CDR3 region has the DNA TGTGCCAGCATGGGGGGTGTATCCTATGGCTACACCTTC.

V gene TRBV7-8 combines with J gene TRBJ2-7; D may be TRBD2 (7 bases). CDR1 is SGHVS and CDR2 is FQNEAQ in the germline V gene. With 3 bases removed from V and 3 bases from J, the gap between germline ends came to 18 bases. The CDR3 totals 16 residues. The DNA of the CDR3 is TGTGCCAGCAGCTTCCTAGGGGGGGGTGAGGGCTACGAGCAGTACTTC. It encodes CASSFLGGGEGYEQYF.

V usage is TRBV18 and J usage is TRBJ2-6; 8 positions match TRBD1. V lost 3 bases, J lost 0 bases, and 7 bases stayed unmatched. Germline V gene sequence: CDR1 KGHSH, CDR2 LQKENI. The CDR3 spans 18 residues. As DNA, the CDR3 is TGTGCCAGCTCACCGGGGACAGGTGTACACTCTGGGGCCAACGTCCTGACTTTC. This codes for CASSPGTGVHSGANVLTF.

This chain uses TRBV5-1 with TRBJ2-1, with a weak D call TRBD2 (6 bases). Germline V CDR1 and CDR2: SGHRS, YFSETQ. V was cut by 4 bases and J by 4 bases, with 15 bases left in between. CDR3 size: 15 residues. CDR3: CASSPPSGGYNEQFF. The CDR3 DNA reads as TGCGCCAGCAGCCCCCCTTCCGGGGGTTACAATGAGCAGTTCTTC.

The chain employs TRBV7-6 and TRBJ2-1; D might be TRBD2 (6 bases). The V gene lost 0 bases and the J gene lost 5 bases, with 11 bases spanning the gap. Looked up from germline, CDR1 is SGHVS and CDR2 is FNYEAQ. This CDR3 has 15 residues. Here the CDR3 reads CASSLAPSANNEQFF. CDR3 DNA sequence: TGTGCCAGCAGCTTAGCGCCTAGCGCCAACAATGAGCAGTTCTTC.

With regard to this clone: Sequence at one end of the junction differs from germline and may be a read error. The chain uses TRBV7-7 and TRBJ2-5; the D is unclear. Germline assignment: CDR1 SSHAT and CDR2 FNYEAQ (reference sequence). This CDR3 has 12 residues. CDR3 loop: CASSSYRETQYF. The CDR3 DNA follows: TGTGCTAGCAGCTCCTACAGAGAGACCCAGTACTTC.

The chain joins TRBV19 to TRBJ1-4; the D gene is possibly TRBD1 (6 bases). Germline CDR1 reads LNHDA; CDR2 reads SQIVND (reference sequence). CDR3 size: 15 residues. V lost 4 bases, J lost 1 base, and 10 bases lay in between. The CDR3 region has the DNA TGTGCCAGTAGTACCTACAGGGTAACTAATGAAAAACTGTTTTTT. Translated: CASSTYRVTNEKLFF.

The chain uses TRBV27 and TRBJ1-2; 10 bases map to TRBD1. The germline V gene has CDR1 MNHEY and CDR2 SMNVEV (reference sequence). This CDR3 comprises 15 residues. V lost 5 bases to trimming and J lost 8 bases; unmatched junction nucleotides: 11. Here the CDR3 reads CASSPRQGAIYGYTF. In DNA, the CDR3 is TGTGCCAGCAGTCCACGACAGGGGGCAATCTACGGCTACACCTTC.

The chain uses TRBV6-5 and TRBJ1-6; a weak D match, TRBD1 (5 bases). From germline, CDR1 is MNHEY and CDR2 SVGAGI. The V end lost 7 bases, the J end lost 2 bases, and 12 bases lay between the germline ends. CDR3 length: 15 amino acids. CDR3 amino acids: CASTQDLTYNSPLHF. The CDR3 nucleotides are TGTGCCAGCACACAGGACCTCACCTATAATTCACCCCTCCACTTT.

V usage is TRBV7-2 and J usage is TRBJ2-1; TRBD2 matches 10 bases. The CDR3 has 16 residues. The germline gives CDR1 SGHTA, CDR2 FQGNSA. Germline trimming cut 5 bases from V and 5 bases from J; bases unmatched to any gene: 9. CDR3 DNA sequence: TGTGCCAGCAGCGACCAGGGACTAGCGCCGAACAATGAGCAGTTCTTC. Translated, it gives CASSDQGLAPNNEQFF.

The CDR3 here is CASSSGLAGGLNEQFF. In nucleotides, the CDR3 is TGCGCCAGCAGCTCCGGACTAGCGGGGGGGCTCAATGAGCAGTTCTTC. The chain is built from TRBV5-1 and TRBJ2-1, with 15 bases aligning to TRBD2. V trimming: 3 bases; J trimming: 6 bases; junction bases outside the gene matches: 4. The CDR3 is 16 residues long. Germline-derived CDR1 and CDR2 are SGHRS and YFSETQ.

CDR3 bases: TGTGCCAGCAGCGGGTACCGAGGAGGGGCCTACGAGCAGTACTTC. Protein product: CASSGYRGGAYEQYF. The rearrangement links TRBV28 to TRBJ2-7; TRBD2 might be the D (6 bases). From germline, CDR1 is MDHEN and CDR2 SYDVKM. Trimming removed 6 bases at V and 2 bases at J, with 17 bases between. The CDR3 sequence is 15 residues long.

J is TRBJ1-6 and V is TRBV6-5; unclear D gene. This CDR3 spans 15 amino acids. V lost 7 bases and J 7 bases, leaving 17 bases between the germline ends. Germline V CDR1 and CDR2: MNHEY, SVGAGI. CDR3 region: CASKTSEFLNSPLHF. In nucleotides, the CDR3 is TGTGCCAGCAAGACCTCGGAGTTCCTAAATTCACCCCTCCACTTT.

V is TRBV28 and J is TRBJ2-6, with no clear D. In germline, CDR1 is MDHEN, CDR2 SYDVKM. V lost 10 bases and J 2 bases, leaving 6 bases between the germline ends. The CDR3 runs 12 residues. The CDR3 loop reads CATRAGANVLTF. In DNA form, the CDR3 reads TGTGCCACCCGGGCTGGGGCCAACGTCCTGACTTTC.

This chain connects TRBV7-2 to TRBJ2-3, with 8 bases identical to TRBD1. Germline values: CDR1 SGHTA, CDR2 FQGNSA. Losses at the gene ends were 5 bases for V and 2 bases for J; bases not matched to a gene: 6. CDR3 length: 15 amino acids. CDR3 residues: CASSGRTGNTDTQYF. The CDR3 DNA follows: TGTGCCAGCAGCGGACGGACAGGGAACACAGATACGCAGTATTTT.

The chain employs TRBV11-3 and TRBJ2-2; possible D gene TRBD2, 5 bases. CDR1 and CDR2 (germline): SGHNT, YENEEA. The CDR3 spans 14 residues. Trimming took off 1 base at V and 7 bases at J, with 10 bases between the two ends. DNA for the CDR3: TGTGCCAGCAGCTTAGGGCAGGCGGGCGGGGAGCTGTTTTTT. Translation: CASSLGQAGGELFF.

This clone has just one count. The rearrangement uses TRBV7-9 and TRBJ1-1; maybe TRBD1 (5 bases). Trimming pared 5 bases from V and 5 bases from J, leaving 21 bases between. This CDR3 is built from 16 residues. Per the germline V gene, CDR1 is SEHNR and CDR2 is FQNEAQ (reference sequence). The DNA of the CDR3 is TGTGCCAGCAGCCCAGCCCTAGACAGCCTGGGGACTGAAGCTTTCTTT. Translation gives CASSPALDSLGTEAFF.

The chain links TRBV7-8 to TRBJ1-3, with 9 bases fitting TRBD1. With 5 bases clipped from V and 13 bases from J, the junction kept 15 bases outside the gene matches. The CDR3 loop spans 15 amino acids. Germline V CDR1 and CDR2: SGHVS, FQNEAQ. The CDR3 DNA reads TGTGCCAGCAGCCTGAATTTGCCGGGACAGGGAAAAATATATTTT. Amino acid sequence: CASSLNLPGQGKIYF. Full variable domain (outside the CDR3, taken from reference TRBV7-8 and TRBJ1-3): GAGVSQSPRYKVAKRGQDVALRCDPISGHVSLFWYQQALGQGPEFLTYFQNEAQLDKSGLPSDRFFAERPEGSVSTLKIQRTQQEDSAVYLCASSLNLPGQGKIYFGEGSWLTVV.

CDR3 nucleotide sequence: TGTGCCAGCTCACCACTGGAGCGAGGCACAGATACGCAGTATTTT. This encodes CASSPLERGTDTQYF. This sequence joins TRBV18 and TRBJ2-3; D remains unclear. The CDR3 length is 15 residues. The germline V and J ends were trimmed by 1 base and 1 base, with 9 bases remaining between them. Germline V gene sequence: CDR1 KGHSH, CDR2 LQKENI. Combining the CDR3 with reference TRBV18 and TRBJ2-3 gives the whole variable domain NAGVMQNPRHLVRRRGQEARLRCSPMKGHSHVYWYRQLPEEGLKFMVYLQKENIIDESGMPKERFSAEFPKEGPSILRIQQVVRGDSAAYFCASSPLERGTDTQYFGPGTRLTVL.

The chain uses TRBV5-1 and TRBJ1-5; perhaps TRBD1 as D (6 bases). Germline values: CDR1 SGHRS, CDR2 YFSETQ. CDR3 size: 15 residues. V lost 0 bases and J 4 bases, leaving 11 bases between the germline ends. The CDR3 protein is CASSLDSGVNQPQHF. CDR3 coding DNA: TGCGCCAGCAGCTTGGATTCAGGGGTGAATCAGCCCCAGCATTTT.

This chain joins TRBV9 and TRBJ1-2; D not resolved. The CDR3 contains 14 residues. The V end was cut by 4 bases, the J end by 7 bases, with 17 bases between. Germline-derived CDR1 and CDR2 are SGDLS and YYNGEE. CDR3 DNA: TGTGCCAGCAGCCCCCCGGGGTCCCTTCCTGGCTACACCTTC. Protein sequence: CASSPPGSLPGYTF. The complete variable domain, with remaining parts taken from reference TRBV9 and TRBJ1-2, reads DSGVTQTPKHLITATGQRVTLRCSPRSGDLSVYWYQQSLDQGLQFLIQYYNGEERAKGNILERFSAQQFPDLHSELNLSSLELGDSALYFCASSPPGSLPGYTFGSGTRLTVV.

The gene calls are TRBV20-1 and TRBJ1-1; tentatively, D is TRBD1 (5 bases). This CDR3 contains 9 residues. Per the germline V gene, CDR1 is DFQATT and CDR2 is SNEGSKA (reference sequence). The CDR3 nucleotides are TGCAGCCTTAGGGGAGGGGCTTTCTTT. Protein: CSLRGGAFF.

The table lists this clone with a count of one. The V gene is TRBV7-2, the J gene TRBJ2-7, with TRBD2 matching over 15 bases. J gave up 3 bases and V 5 bases, and 11 bases lay outside the gene matches. From germline, CDR1 is SGHTA and CDR2 FQGNSA. CDR3 length: 18 amino acids. CDR3 amino acids: CASSLGTSGRTINYEQYF. The CDR3 bases are TGTGCCAGCAGCCTCGGGACTAGCGGGAGGACCATTAACTACGAGCAGTACTTC. Supplemented by reference TRBV7-2 and TRBJ2-7, the full variable domain reads GAGVSQSPSNKVTEKGKDVELRCDPISGHTALYWYRQSLGQGLEFLIYFQGNSAPDKSGLPSDRFSAERTGGSVSTLTIQRTQQEDSAVYLCASSLGTSGRTINYEQYFGPGTRLTVT.

V is TRBV5-1 and J is TRBJ2-7, with D perhaps TRBD2 (6 bases). The CDR3 contains 12 residues. V shed 4 bases and J shed 5 bases, with 10 bases lying between them. CDR1 is SGHRS and CDR2 is YFSETQ in the germline V gene. DNA of the CDR3: TGCGCCAGCAGCGGGGGACTCAACGAGCAGTACTTC. Its translation: CASSGGLNEQYF.

The genes are TRBV19 and TRBJ2-1, with 13 positions matching TRBD2. This CDR3 contains 16 residues. Germline V gene data show CDR1 as LNHDA and CDR2 as SQIVND (reference sequence). Unmatched junction bases numbered 6, after V lost 5 bases and J lost 5 bases. The CDR3 spells CASSQTSGRKHNEQFF. As DNA, the CDR3 is TGTGCCAGTAGTCAGACTAGCGGGAGGAAACACAATGAGCAGTTCTTC.

DNA of the CDR3: TGCGCCAGCAGCCAAGAATCGACAGGGTTTAGCTCACCCCTCCACTTT. The encoded protein is CASSQESTGFSSPLHF. The chain carries TRBV4-1 and TRBJ1-6; 7 bases match TRBD1. Germline assignment: CDR1 MGHRA and CDR2 YSYEKL. Losses at the gene ends were 0 bases for V and 10 bases for J; bases not matched to a gene: 9. The CDR3 has 16 residues.

This chain joins TRBV27 and TRBJ1-6, with 9 nucleotides matching TRBD1. The trim removed 5 bases at V and 8 bases at J, leaving 7 bases unmatched. This CDR3 has 15 amino acids. The V gene's germline CDR1 is MNHEY and CDR2 SMNVEV (reference sequence). The CDR3 coding sequence is TGTGCCAGCAGTCTCCAAGGGACAGGGTATTCACCCCTCCACTTT. Amino acids: CASSLQGTGYSPLHF.

CDR3 region: CASSVVASGMAGELFF. In nucleotides, the CDR3 is TGTGCCAGCAGCGTAGTGGCTAGCGGGATGGCCGGGGAGCTGTTTTTT. The chain employs TRBV9 and TRBJ2-2; 9 bases agree with TRBD2. Germline-derived CDR1 and CDR2 are SGDLS and YYNGEE. V shed 0 bases, J shed 6 bases, and the junction held 6 bases outside the gene matches. The CDR3 covers 16 residues.